This passage covers 16 T cell receptor beta chains from one sample sequenced in a study of blood T cell repertoires in COVID-19. The table came from immunoSEQ multiplex PCR; TCRdb's copy has only in-frame clones and leaves some out. The data hold about 180,000 clones, with 65% to 85% observed a single time. The sequenced sample was peripheral blood. These receptors were taken from a woman aged 40 to 55 with COVID-19, enrolled during active disease.

This chain connects TRBV5-4 to TRBJ2-5; tentatively, D is TRBD2 (6 bases). The CDR3 spans 16 residues. The germline V gene has CDR1 SGHNT and CDR2 YYREEE (reference sequence). The ends were cut back, 0 bases at V and 4 bases at J, with 16 bases in the middle. The CDR3 DNA reads TGTGCCAGCAGCTTGGCCCGCGGAGGGCCGGGAGAGACCCAGTACTTC. Amino acids: CASSLARGGPGETQYF.

J is TRBJ2-1 and V is TRBV27; TRBD2 aligns across 10 bases. The V segment lost 0 bases and the J segment 4 bases; nucleotides outside the gene matches: 9. CDR3 length: 18 residues. Germline V gene data show CDR1 as MNHEY and CDR2 as SMNVEV (reference sequence). The DNA of the CDR3 is TGTGCCAGCAGTTTATCTCTCCCGGGACTAGCGATGTACAATGAGCAGTTCTTC. Translated, it gives CASSLSLPGLAMYNEQFF.

The chain uses TRBV11-2 and TRBJ2-7; 7 nucleotides agree with TRBD1. Per germline, CDR1 SGHAT and CDR2 FQNNGV. There are 15 residues in the CDR3. Losses at the gene ends were 5 bases for V and 8 bases for J; bases not matched to a gene: 15. This CDR3 is CASSATTGWTAQQYF. The CDR3 DNA is TGTGCCAGCAGCGCCACGACAGGGTGGACCGCTCAGCAGTACTTC.

The rearrangement joins TRBV18 to TRBJ2-2; 13 bases fit TRBD2. Per the germline V gene, CDR1 is KGHSH and CDR2 is LQKENI. The CDR3 spans 16 residues. The V gene end was trimmed by 6 bases and the J gene end by 4 bases; junction bases not matched to a gene: 5. CDR3 region: CASSPRLAGGTGELFF. The CDR3 DNA is TGTGCCAGCTCGCCTCGACTAGCGGGAGGCACCGGGGAGCTGTTTTTT.

V and J are TRBV11-2 and TRBJ2-3, with 7 bases lining up with TRBD1. Per germline, CDR1 SGHAT and CDR2 FQNNGV. The CDR3 is 16 residues long. The V and J ends lost 5 bases and 0 bases, in that order; junction bases with no gene match: 8. The chain's CDR3 is CASSGQGQQSTDTQYF. CDR3 coding DNA: TGTGCCAGCAGCGGCCAGGGACAGCAGAGCACAGATACGCAGTATTTT. The variable domain in full, with the rest retrieved from reference TRBV11-2 and TRBJ2-3, is EAGVAQSPRYKIIEKRQSVAFWCNPISGHATLYWYQQILGQGPKLLIQFQNNGVVDDSQLPKDRFSAERLKGVDSTLKIQPAKLEDSAVYLCASSGQGQQSTDTQYFGPGTRLTVL.

The chain has TRBV19 and TRBJ2-1; either TRBD1 or TRBD2 may fit D (10 bases each). The CDR3 totals 18 residues. The V gene lost 7 bases and the J gene lost 10 bases, with 32 bases spanning the gap. Germline CDR1 reads LNHDA; CDR2 reads SQIVND (reference sequence). The CDR3 DNA sequence: TGTGCCAGTAAGCTCAGTGGGACAGGGGTACTAGCGGGAACAGAGCAGTTCTTC. Translated, it gives CASKLSGTGVLAGTEQFF. Complete variable domain (other parts from reference TRBV19 and TRBJ2-1): DGGITQSPKYLFRKEGQNVTLSCEQNLNHDAMYWYRQDPGQGLRLIYYSQIVNDFQKGDIAEGYSVSREKKESFPLTVTSAQKNPTAFYLCASKLSGTGVLAGTEQFFGPGTRLTVL.

This chain links TRBV19 with TRBJ2-7, with 7 bases aligning to TRBD1. Looked up from germline, CDR1 is LNHDA and CDR2 is SQIVND (reference sequence). Germline trimming cut 3 bases from V and 3 bases from J; bases unmatched to any gene: 5. This CDR3 comprises 14 residues. As DNA, the CDR3 is TGTGCCAGTAGTATGGCCGGGACAGACTACGAGCAGTACTTC. Its protein product is CASSMAGTDYEQYF.

This chain connects TRBV12-5 to TRBJ1-5; a possible D gene is TRBD1 (5 bases). Trimming pared 0 bases from V and 6 bases from J, leaving 6 bases between. The CDR3 runs to 13 residues. Germline CDR1 is LGHNT and CDR2 is FRNRAP. DNA for the CDR3: TGTGCTAGTGGTTTGGTGGGGGGTCAGCCCCAGCATTTT. It encodes CASGLVGGQPQHF.

The rearrangement links TRBV15 to TRBJ1-1, with D maybe TRBD1 (6 bases). There are 14 residues in the CDR3. Germline loops: CDR1 LNHNV, CDR2 YYDKDF (reference sequence). Trimming left V 3 bases short and J 4 bases short, with 12 bases between. The CDR3: CATSSQGKGTEAFF. CDR3 sequence (DNA): TGTGCCACCAGCAGCCAGGGGAAGGGCACTGAAGCTTTCTTT.

The chain uses TRBV5-1 and TRBJ1-2, with D unclear. This CDR3 has 14 residues. Germline V CDR1 and CDR2: SGHRS, YFSETQ. V shed 2 bases and J shed 7 bases, with 15 bases lying between them. The CDR3 protein is CASSFEGLGSGYTF. The CDR3, as DNA: TGCGCCAGCAGCTTTGAGGGCCTTGGGAGTGGCTACACCTTC.

This chain links TRBV25-1 with TRBJ2-7, with 9 bases fitting TRBD1. This CDR3 contains 15 residues. Germline CDR1 and CDR2: MGHDK and SYGVNS. After removal of 5 bases from V and 6 bases from J, the junction contained 11 bases not matched to a gene. Here the CDR3 reads CASSTSGTGKSEQYF. For the CDR3, the DNA is TGTGCCAGCAGTACGTCCGGGACAGGGAAATCCGAGCAGTACTTC.

A few counts support this clone. V is TRBV24-1 and J is TRBJ2-5; 9 bases fit TRBD2. CDR3 length: 15 residues. V lost 1 base to trimming and J lost 5 bases; unmatched junction nucleotides: 4. Germline loops: CDR1 KGHDR, CDR2 SFDVKD. This CDR3 is CATSDFSGRGETQYF. CDR3 coding DNA: TGTGCCACCAGTGATTTTAGCGGGAGAGGTGAGACCCAGTACTTC.

This clone was detected only a few times. This sequence joins TRBV13 and TRBJ1-5, with TRBD1 matching 7 bases. Per the germline V gene, CDR1 is PRHDT and CDR2 is FYEKMQ (reference sequence). The J segment lost 0 bases and the V segment lost 8 bases, leaving 4 bases of the junction unmatched. The CDR3 has 14 residues. The CDR3 protein is CASAQGDSNQPQHF. DNA for the CDR3: TGTGCCAGCGCCCAGGGGGATAGCAATCAGCCCCAGCATTTT.

CDR3 sequence reads: CASSTPGQGGDTQYF. The CDR3 DNA is TGCGCCAGCAGCACGCCGGGACAGGGTGGAGATACGCAGTATTTT. V is TRBV5-1 and J is TRBJ2-3; 9 bases are shared with TRBD1. From germline, CDR1 is SGHRS and CDR2 YFSETQ. Germline trimming cut 4 bases from V and 5 bases from J; bases unmatched to any gene: 8. CDR3 length: 15 amino acids.

The genes are TRBV28 and TRBJ2-7; 8 bases fit TRBD1. Unmatched junction bases numbered 5, after V lost 4 bases and J lost 0 bases. The length of the CDR3 is 15 residues. Germline loops: CDR1 MDHEN, CDR2 SYDVKM. CDR3 loop: CASSSRGTGSYEQYF. The DNA for the CDR3 is TGTGCCAGCAGTTCGAGGGGGACAGGCTCCTACGAGCAGTACTTC. Looking up the rest from reference TRBV28 and TRBJ2-7 gives the full variable domain: DVKVTQSSRYLVKRTGEKVFLECVQDMDHENMFWYRQDPGLGLRLIYFSYDVKMKEKGDIPEGYSVSREKKERFSLILESASTNQTSMYLCASSSRGTGSYEQYFGPGTRLTVT.

In its sample, this clone was seen a few times. The rearrangement joins TRBV6-5 to TRBJ2-1; 8 bases are shared with TRBD1. CDR3 length: 12 amino acids. Germline V gives CDR1 MNHEY, CDR2 SVGAGI. Germline trimming cut 7 bases from V and 6 bases from J; bases unmatched to any gene: 2. The CDR3 region is CASTTGGNEQFF. As DNA, the CDR3 is TGTGCCAGCACCACAGGGGGCAATGAGCAGTTCTTC.